Each of the 29 T cell receptor beta chains below was sequenced from the same sample in a study of control samples from healthy donors and cancer patients. Profiled with immunoSEQ multiplex PCR; TCRdb holds only in-frame clones, not every one. The table includes roughly 98,000 clones, approximately 93% detected once. Sequencing input: blood. These receptors were collected from a young man in good health.

In the case of this clone: The same CDR3 is also encoded by other DNA sequences in this sample. The V gene is TRBV6-4, the J gene TRBJ2-2; D is ambiguous. Germline V lookup: CDR1 MRHNA, CDR2 SNTAGT. The V and J ends lost 4 bases and 0 bases respectively, with 3 bases between them. The CDR3 runs 13 residues. The CDR3 region has the DNA TGTGCCAGCAGTGGTACGAACACCGGGGAGCTGTTTTTT. Translation gives CASSGTNTGELFF.

This chain connects TRBV2 to TRBJ1-1; 8 positions match TRBD1. V shed 2 bases and J 11 bases; nucleotides not matched to a gene: 7. Germline V gene sequence: CDR1 SNHLY, CDR2 FYNNEI. CDR3 length equals 13 residues. CDR3 amino acids: CASSEQGAGSAFF. The CDR3 bases are TGTGCCAGCAGTGAACAGGGGGCTGGTAGTGCTTTCTTT.

V usage is TRBV7-2 and J usage is TRBJ2-7; the match to TRBD2 covers 9 bases. The CDR3 covers 17 residues. Germline V gene data show CDR1 as SGHTA and CDR2 as FQGNSA. J lost 4 bases, V lost 6 bases, and 16 bases had no gene match. The DNA of the CDR3 is TGTGCCAGCAGGTCTCGCGGGAGGGCCGGTCTGTTGTACGAGCAGTACTTC. Protein sequence: CASRSRGRAGLLYEQYF.

V is TRBV7-3 and J is TRBJ2-5, with D possibly matching TRBD2 (6 bases). V was cut by 4 bases and J by 5 bases, with 11 bases left in between. CDR1 is SGHTA, CDR2 FQGTGA, per germline. The CDR3 contains 13 residues. CDR3 coding DNA: TGTGCCAGCAGCTCGCAGGCGGGGGAGACCCAGTACTTC. Residues: CASSSQAGETQYF.

About this clone itself: Other DNA sequences of this sample code for an identical CDR3. The V and J genes are TRBV15 and TRBJ2-2; D is ambiguous. In germline, CDR1 is LNHNV, CDR2 YYDKDF (reference sequence). Trimming took off 5 bases at V and 1 base at J, with 14 bases between the two ends. This CDR3 region has 16 residues. This chain's CDR3 is CATSAQFTGNTGELFF. CDR3 nucleotides: TGTGCCACCAGCGCGCAGTTCACCGGGAACACCGGGGAGCTGTTTTTT.

The J gene is TRBJ1-1, the V gene TRBV7-9; unclear D gene. This CDR3 has 11 amino acids. Between the trimmed V and J ends, which lost 5 bases and 3 bases, there was a span of 4 bases. The V gene's germline CDR1 is SEHNR and CDR2 FQNEAQ (reference sequence). The CDR3 sequence is CASSTYTEAFF. The CDR3 DNA reads as TGTGCCAGCAGCACCTACACTGAAGCTTTCTTT.

This clone has a single count. This chain joins TRBV3-1 (or the pseudogene TRBV3-2) and TRBJ1-4; no clear D. Per germline, CDR1 LGHDT and CDR2 YNNKEL (reference sequence). The CDR3 loop spans 13 amino acids. Trimming left V 6 bases short and J 0 bases short, with 5 bases between. The CDR3 here is CASSAATNEKLFF. The CDR3 nucleotides are TGTGCCAGCAGTGCCGCAACTAATGAAAAACTGTTTTTT.

The chain is built from TRBV7-2 and TRBJ2-1; the match to TRBD2 covers 9 bases. The CDR3 spans 19 residues. The germline V gene has CDR1 SGHTA and CDR2 FQGNSA. V lost 2 bases, J lost 6 bases, and 17 bases stayed unmatched. Here the CDR3 DNA reads TGTGCCAGCAGCTTAATATTTTATGAGGCTAGCGGGGTATTCAATGAGCAGTTCTTC. Residues: CASSLIFYEASGVFNEQFF.

V gene TRBV27 combines with J gene TRBJ1-4; the match to TRBD1 covers 8 bases. The germline V gene encodes CDR1 MNHEY and CDR2 SMNVEV (reference sequence). This CDR3 contains 14 residues. J was trimmed by 6 bases and V by 4 bases; bases with no gene match: 4. The CDR3: CASSSSGGDEKLFF. CDR3 coding DNA: TGTGCCAGCAGTTCCTCAGGGGGCGATGAAAAACTGTTTTTT.

The chain links TRBV29-1 to TRBJ2-3; TRBD1 matches 9 bases. The germline gives CDR1 SQVTM, CDR2 ANQGSEA. The ends lost 4 bases at V and 4 bases at J; junction bases unmatched: 3. The CDR3 totals 13 residues. The CDR3, as DNA: TGCAGCGTTGGGGGACAGGGCGCAGATACGCAGTATTTT. The encoded protein is CSVGGQGADTQYF.

The J gene is TRBJ2-7, the V gene TRBV11-3; 7 nucleotides agree with TRBD2. V trimming: 8 bases; J trimming: 6 bases; junction bases outside the gene matches: 16. The CDR3 sequence is 15 residues long. CDR1 SGHNT and CDR2 YENEEA come from the germline V gene. CDR3: CASGEGRGDTSEQYF. As DNA, the CDR3 is TGTGCCAGCGGAGAGGGACGGGGGGATACCTCCGAGCAGTACTTC.

This chain connects TRBV7-2 to TRBJ2-7, with TRBD2 matching 10 bases. CDR3 length: 16 amino acids. Trimming took 5 bases from V and 6 from J; bases not matched to a gene: 13. Germline assignment: CDR1 SGHTA and CDR2 FQGNSA. CDR3 bases: TGTGCCAGCAGCGCCCGCCAGACAGCGGGGGGGCGCGAGCAGTACTTC. This gives the protein CASSARQTAGGREQYF. Looking up the rest from reference TRBV7-2 and TRBJ2-7 gives the full variable domain: GAGVSQSPSNKVTEKGKDVELRCDPISGHTALYWYRQSLGQGLEFLIYFQGNSAPDKSGLPSDRFSAERTGGSVSTLTIQRTQQEDSAVYLCASSARQTAGGREQYFGPGTRLTVT.

In this sample, this clone turned up once. This chain uses TRBV5-6 with TRBJ1-3; 9 nucleotides align to TRBD1. The trim removed 0 bases at V and 1 base at J, leaving 2 bases unmatched. CDR3 length equals 16 residues. CDR1 is SGHDT and CDR2 is YYEEEE in the germline V gene. The CDR3 loop reads CASSLAGTGSGNTIYF. CDR3 nucleotides: TGTGCCAGCAGCTTGGCCGGGACAGGGTCTGGAAACACCATATATTTT.

The chain carries TRBV29-1 and TRBJ1-2; D is unclear. Germline V lookup: CDR1 SQVTM, CDR2 ANQGSEA. There are 11 residues in the CDR3. Trimming removed 3 bases at V and 8 bases at J, with 10 bases between. The CDR3 sequence: CSVDSGRGYTF. The CDR3, as DNA: TGCAGCGTTGACTCGGGGAGGGGCTACACCTTC.

V and J are TRBV19 and TRBJ1-4; D unresolved. In germline, CDR1 is LNHDA, CDR2 SQIVND (reference sequence). With 1 base removed from V and 8 bases from J, the gap between germline ends came to 11 bases. The CDR3 runs to 14 residues. The CDR3 nucleotides are TGTGCCAGTAGTATAGTAGGGAAAGGAGAAAAACTGTTTTTT. It translates to CASSIVGKGEKLFF. Using reference TRBV19 and TRBJ1-4 for the parts outside the CDR3, the full variable domain is DGGITQSPKYLFRKEGQNVTLSCEQNLNHDAMYWYRQDPGQGLRLIYYSQIVNDFQKGDIAEGYSVSREKKESFPLTVTSAQKNPTAFYLCASSIVGKGEKLFFGSGTQLSVL.

This clone was counted once. This rearrangement joins TRBV5-1 to TRBJ2-3, with 9 bases identical to TRBD1. CDR3 length: 16 residues. Trimming removed 4 bases from V and 2 bases from J; junction bases left unmatched: 8. The germline V gene has CDR1 SGHRS and CDR2 YFSETQ. CDR3 nucleotides: TGCGCCAGCAGCCAGGGACAGGGATTGGCCACAGATACGCAGTATTTT. Its translation is CASSQGQGLATDTQYF.

The chain uses TRBV7-2 and TRBJ1-5; D remains unclear. This CDR3 contains 15 residues. The germline V gene encodes CDR1 SGHTA and CDR2 FQGNSA. V was clipped by 2 bases and J by 0 bases, with 8 bases between them. For the CDR3, the DNA is TGTGCCAGCAGCTTACTCAGCTATAGCAATCAGCCCCAGCATTTT. It is translated as CASSLLSYSNQPQHF.

CDR3 loop: CSVLRGLTEAFF. The CDR3 region has the DNA TGCAGCGTCTTGCGGGGACTCACTGAAGCTTTCTTT. The chain is built from TRBV29-1 and TRBJ1-1, with D maybe TRBD1 (5 bases). Germline V gene data show CDR1 as SQVTM and CDR2 as ANQGSEA. The germline V and J ends were trimmed by 6 bases and 4 bases, with 12 bases remaining between them. This CDR3 is 12 amino acids long.

This sequence joins TRBV4-1 and TRBJ2-1, with 7 bases identical to TRBD2. The ends lost 4 bases at V and 4 bases at J; junction bases unmatched: 10. Germline V gene data show CDR1 as MGHRA and CDR2 as YSYEKL. This CDR3 spans 16 amino acids. CDR3 nucleotide sequence: TGCGCCAGCAGCCCTGTAGGTCTAGCGGTTTACAATGAGCAGTTCTTC. Its protein product is CASSPVGLAVYNEQFF.

The chain employs TRBV14 and TRBJ1-4; D uncertain. The CDR3 has 16 residues. Trimming cost V 3 bases and J 8 bases, with 19 bases left between them. Germline CDR1 and CDR2: SGHDN and FVKESK. CDR3 amino acids: CASSQTLGSRGEKLFF. CDR3 DNA: TGTGCCAGCAGCCAGACCCTAGGGTCCCGTGGGGAAAAACTGTTTTTT.

This clone was seen only a few times. This sequence joins TRBV7-3 and TRBJ2-5; 7 bases line up with TRBD1. In germline, CDR1 is SGHTA, CDR2 FQGTGA. V shed 0 bases, J shed 5 bases, and the junction held 6 bases outside the gene matches. This CDR3 comprises 15 residues. CDR3 protein: CASSLTGDRGETQYF. CDR3 bases: TGTGCCAGCAGCTTAACCGGGGACAGAGGGGAGACCCAGTACTTC.

This chain uses TRBV6-1 with TRBJ2-7, with 10 bases lining up with TRBD1. CDR1 MNHNS and CDR2 SASEGT come from the germline V gene. V lost 1 base to trimming and J lost 0 bases; unmatched junction nucleotides: 6. The CDR3 length is 17 residues. The CDR3 nucleotides read TGTGCCAGCAGTGAAGTTGGGACAGGGGCCCTCTCCTACGAGCAGTACTTC. Translating gives CASSEVGTGALSYEQYF.

The CDR3 loop reads CASRGGYNEQFF. CDR3 bases: TGTGCCAGTCGGGGGGGGTACAATGAGCAGTTCTTC. The chain uses TRBV3-1 (or the pseudogene TRBV3-2) and TRBJ2-1; 8 bases are shared with TRBD2. V lost 9 bases and J lost 4; bases outside the gene matches: 2. CDR1 and CDR2 from the germline V gene are LGHDT and YNNKEL (reference sequence). The CDR3 has 12 residues.

The rearrangement links TRBV5-4 to TRBJ1-3; possible D gene TRBD1, 5 bases. Germline assignment: CDR1 SGHNT and CDR2 YYREEE (reference sequence). Trimming removed 4 bases from V and 2 bases from J, with 19 bases in between. The CDR3 has 17 amino acids. In DNA, the CDR3 is TGTGCCAGCAGCCCGGCCGGGACGTCTGGTACTGGAAACACCATATATTTT. Its translation: CASSPAGTSGTGNTIYF.

This chain links TRBV12-3 or TRBV12-4 with TRBJ2-2; D is undetermined. Trimming pared 8 bases from V and 5 bases from J, leaving 12 bases between. The CDR3 is 13 residues long. The CDR3 spells CASAKRETGELFF. In DNA, the CDR3 is TGTGCCAGCGCAAAAAGAGAGACCGGGGAGCTGTTTTTT.

The chain uses TRBV3-1 (or the pseudogene TRBV3-2) and TRBJ2-3, with no clear D. Germline-derived CDR1 and CDR2 are LGHDT and YNNKEL (reference sequence). Trimming stripped 2 bases from V and 0 bases from J, with 21 bases between. The CDR3 sequence is 19 residues long. CDR3: CASSQRTWLVPTSTDTQYF. CDR3 bases: TGTGCCAGCAGCCAACGGACGTGGTTGGTTCCTACTAGCACAGATACGCAGTATTTT.

CDR3: CASSLAGTGFGNTIYF. The CDR3 DNA is TGTGCCAGCAGCTTAGCCGGGACAGGGTTTGGAAACACCATATATTTT. This sequence joins TRBV7-2 and TRBJ1-3, with 9 bases lining up with TRBD1. The V gene end was trimmed by 0 bases and the J gene end by 3 bases; junction bases not matched to a gene: 3. Germline V gene lookup returns CDR1 SGHTA and CDR2 FQGNSA. This CDR3 region has 16 residues.

The chain has TRBV6-5 and TRBJ1-3; tentative D call: TRBD1 (6 bases). Germline V CDR1 and CDR2: MNHEY, SVGAGI. Between the trimmed V and J ends, which lost 6 bases and 2 bases, there was a span of 11 bases. The CDR3 contains 14 residues. The CDR3 nucleotides read TGTGCCAGCAGCCTAGGGGGTGCTGGAAACACCATATATTTT. It specifies CASSLGGAGNTIYF.

The chain combines TRBV7-2 with TRBJ1-1, with a tentative D call TRBD1 (5 bases). This CDR3 comprises 13 residues. Germline CDR1 is SGHTA and CDR2 is FQGNSA. Trimming pared 1 base from V and 4 bases from J, leaving 7 bases between. The CDR3 nucleotides read TGTGCCAGCAGCTTAGAAGGGACCACTGAAGCTTTCTTT. Translated, it gives CASSLEGTTEAFF.